Presented here are 25 T cell receptor beta chains from one specimen sequenced in a study of T cells in Graves' hyperthyroidism and ophthalmopathy. Amplification of TCR beta CDR3 regions used RNA as the template. Using the HTBI primer set, a first-round RT-PCR was run on the TCR CDR3. TCRdb re-called the multiplex PCR reads through MiXCR, storing one row per CDR3 protein. The sample contains approximately 400,000 distinct CDR3 sequences, over 11% of which appear only once. Sequencing was done on a sample of blood. The receptors derive from a woman between 55 and 75 years old with Graves' hyperthyroidism.

This clonotype was seen ten or more times. The chain joins TRBV6-5 to TRBJ2-3; 11 bases match TRBD2. The CDR3 covers 17 residues. V shed 2 bases, J shed 4 bases, and the junction held 8 bases outside the gene matches. Germline CDR1 and CDR2: MNHEY and SVGAGI. CDR3 nucleotide sequence: TGTGCCAGCAGTTACGGGACTAGCGGTTGGGGATCAGATACGCAGTATTTT. As protein: CASSYGTSGWGSDTQYF.

There are many counts of this clonotype. This rearrangement joins TRBV7-3 to TRBJ2-5; 7 nucleotides agree with TRBD1. The ends lost 4 bases at V and 2 bases at J; junction bases unmatched: 7. Germline CDR1 and CDR2: SGHTA and FQGTGA. This CDR3 spans 15 amino acids. The CDR3 spells CASSSGTASQETQYF. DNA of the CDR3: TGTGCCAGCAGCTCGGGGACAGCTTCACAAGAGACCCAGTACTTC.

This clonotype was counted only a few times. The genes are TRBV24-1 and TRBJ1-2; 9 bases are shared with TRBD1. V lost 7 bases and J lost 3; bases outside the gene matches: 11. CDR3 length: 16 residues. Germline V gene data show CDR1 as KGHDR and CDR2 as SFDVKD. The CDR3 is CATSQPGQGIDYGYTF. The CDR3 DNA reads as TGTGCCACCAGCCAACCGGGACAGGGTATCGACTATGGCTACACCTTC.

Points on this clonotype: This may be a read error, as it is one base from a much larger clone. The chain recombines TRBV30 with TRBJ2-4; D gene uncertain. The germline V gene has CDR1 GTSNPN and CDR2 SVGIG (reference sequence). Trimming stripped 2 bases from V and 8 bases from J, with 10 bases between. The CDR3 length is 12 residues. The DNA for the CDR3 is TGTGCCTGGAGTAAAAATCGACACATTCAGTACTTC. Its protein product is CAWSKNRHIQYF.

In this sample, this clonotype turned up many times. The chain joins TRBV7-3 to TRBJ2-3; D tentatively reads TRBD1 or TRBD2 (5 bases each). Trimming stripped 8 bases from V and 0 bases from J, with 12 bases between. This CDR3 comprises 14 residues. Germline CDR1 is SGHTA and CDR2 is FQGTGA. The CDR3 loop is CASGFRDSTDTQYF. The CDR3 DNA follows: TGTGCCAGCGGGTTCCGGGACAGCACAGATACGCAGTATTTT.

This chain joins TRBV29-1 and TRBJ2-3; 13 bases fit TRBD2. The CDR3 sequence is 13 residues long. V was clipped by 7 bases and J by 6 bases; unmatched bases: 4. Germline CDR1 and CDR2: SQVTM and ANQGSEA. As DNA, the CDR3 is TGCAGCGGCCCGACTAGCGGGAGGGATACGCAGTATTTT. Translated: CSGPTSGRDTQYF.

This clonotype was counted only a few times. The chain carries TRBV10-2 and TRBJ2-1; 14 bases match TRBD2. The CDR3 is 16 amino acids. Germline trimming cut 4 bases from V and 5 bases from J; bases unmatched to any gene: 4. Germline assignment: CDR1 WSHSY and CDR2 SAAADI. This CDR3 reads CASSGLAGGQDNEQFF. The CDR3, as DNA: TGCGCCAGCAGTGGACTAGCGGGAGGGCAGGACAATGAGCAGTTCTTC.

This chain uses TRBV4-1 with TRBJ1-4, with D tentatively TRBD1 (5 bases). V lost 1 base to trimming and J lost 0 bases, with 6 bases between them. CDR1 MGHRA and CDR2 YSYEKL come from the germline V gene. There are 15 residues in the CDR3. CDR3 in DNA: TGCGCCAGCAGCCAAGGGGACGCAACTAATGAAAAACTGTTTTTT. It is translated as CASSQGDATNEKLFF.

This clonotype was recorded at least ten times. The J gene is TRBJ2-2, the V gene TRBV2; 8 bases fit TRBD2. CDR1 and CDR2 from the germline V gene are SNHLY and FYNNEI. The J segment lost 0 bases and the V segment lost 6 bases, leaving 0 bases of the junction unmatched. The CDR3 covers 14 residues. CDR3 sequence reads: CASRREANTGELFF. CDR3 in DNA: TGTGCCAGCAGGCGGGAGGCGAACACCGGGGAGCTGTTTTTT.

The J gene is TRBJ2-1, the V gene TRBV13, with 8 bases aligning to TRBD2. Losses at the gene ends were 1 base for V and 6 bases for J; bases not matched to a gene: 2. The V gene's germline CDR1 is PRHDT and CDR2 FYEKMQ (reference sequence). The CDR3 sequence is 14 residues long. The chain's CDR3 is CASSLAREVNEQFF. The CDR3, as DNA: TGTGCCAGCAGCTTAGCGCGGGAGGTCAATGAGCAGTTCTTC.

This clonotype was seen repeatedly, ten times or more. The CDR3 sequence: CASSQTFKGGPQHF. The CDR3 region has the DNA TGTGCCAGCAGTCAAACTTTTAAAGGAGGACCCCAGCATTTT. The genes are TRBV6-2 or TRBV6-3 and TRBJ1-5; unclear D gene. This CDR3 is built from 14 residues. V lost 5 bases and J 10 bases, leaving 18 bases between the germline ends. CDR1 and CDR2 (germline): MNHEY, SVGEGT.

This clonotype came up a few times. The chain has TRBV12-3 or TRBV12-4 and TRBJ1-5; no definite D call. Trimming took off 3 bases at V and 1 base at J, with 10 bases between the two ends. This CDR3 comprises 15 residues. The CDR3 sequence is CASSLWGLSNQPQHF. CDR3 DNA sequence: TGTGCCAGCAGTTTGTGGGGTTTGAGCAATCAGCCCCAGCATTTT.

This clonotype has a count of ten or more. V gene TRBV20-1 combines with J gene TRBJ1-1; no reliable D call. This CDR3 has 12 residues. Germline CDR1 reads DFQATT; CDR2 reads SNEGSKA (reference sequence). V was cut by 3 bases and J by 0 bases, with 5 bases left in between. The CDR3 loop reads CSARSMNTEAFF. The DNA for the CDR3 is TGCAGTGCTAGGAGTATGAACACTGAAGCTTTCTTT.

This clonotype was recorded once. The genes are TRBV15 and TRBJ2-3, with D perhaps TRBD2 (5 bases). V lost 3 bases and J lost 1, with 17 bases in between. The CDR3 extends over 17 amino acids. Germline V lookup: CDR1 LNHNV, CDR2 YYDKDF (reference sequence). CDR3 DNA: TGTGCCACCAGCAGCGAAGAGGCGCCCGGGGGCACAGATACGCAGTATTTT. It yields the protein CATSSEEAPGGTDTQYF.

There are many counts of this clonotype. The chain joins TRBV3-1 to TRBJ2-5; possible D gene TRBD1, 6 bases. Germline-derived CDR1 and CDR2 are LGHDT and YNNKEL (reference sequence). V was pared by 3 bases and J by 5 bases, with 13 bases between. This CDR3 is 14 amino acids long. CDR3 amino acids: CASSHRGRGETQYF. The CDR3 bases are TGTGCCAGCAGCCATCGCGGCAGGGGCGAGACCCAGTACTTC.

This clonotype has a count of ten or more. The genes are TRBV20-1 and TRBJ2-7; TRBD2 matches at 12 bases. Germline V gene lookup returns CDR1 DFQATT and CDR2 SNEGSKA (reference sequence). This CDR3 has 15 residues. J lost 4 bases, V lost 0 bases, and 4 bases had no gene match. CDR3 bases: TGCAGTGCTAGAGATGTCACTAGCGGGAGGTACGAGCAGTACTTC. Translated: CSARDVTSGRYEQYF.

This clonotype occurred many times. The chain recombines TRBV20-1 with TRBJ1-5; D is possibly TRBD1 (5 bases). This CDR3 contains 16 residues. From germline, CDR1 is DFQATT and CDR2 SNEGSKA (reference sequence). The V and J ends lost 0 bases and 1 base respectively, with 13 bases between them. The CDR3 spells CSAREDPGVSNQPQHF. The CDR3 DNA reads as TGCAGTGCTAGAGAGGATCCGGGGGTCAGCAATCAGCCCCAGCATTTT.

The V gene is TRBV28, the J gene TRBJ2-5; no reliable D call. Germline CDR1 MDHEN, CDR2 SYDVKM. The CDR3 runs to 13 residues. The V end was cut by 4 bases, the J end by 2 bases, with 8 bases between. The CDR3 DNA follows: TGTGCCAGCAGTTATGTAGCACAAGAGACCCAGTACTTC. Protein sequence: CASSYVAQETQYF.

This clonotype was seen at least ten times. V and J are TRBV5-1 and TRBJ2-3, with D tentatively TRBD1 (6 bases). The CDR3 is 15 amino acids. Germline V gene lookup returns CDR1 SGHRS and CDR2 YFSETQ. With 4 bases removed from V and 2 bases from J, the gap between germline ends came to 14 bases. CDR3 region: CASSRQGKTTDTQYF. CDR3 DNA: TGCGCCAGCAGCCGCCAGGGGAAAACCACAGATACGCAGTATTTT.

This clonotype was observed a few times. V and J are TRBV30 and TRBJ1-2; D unresolved. In germline, CDR1 is GTSNPN, CDR2 SVGIG (reference sequence). V lost 0 bases and J lost 7, with 9 bases in between. The CDR3 has 12 residues. The CDR3 nucleotides are TGTGCCTGGAGTGTCTATGGCTTTGGCTACACCTTC. Translating it yields CAWSVYGFGYTF.

This clonotype was detected many times. The genes are TRBV11-2 and TRBJ2-5, with D perhaps matching TRBD1 or TRBD2 (5 bases each). This CDR3 spans 13 amino acids. The germline gives CDR1 SGHAT, CDR2 FQNNGV. V was pared by 0 bases and J by 11 bases, with 13 bases between. The CDR3 loop reads CASSLDRGVPQYF. The CDR3 nucleotides are TGTGCCAGCAGCTTAGATCGAGGGGTCCCTCAGTACTTC.

This clonotype was seen repeatedly, ten times or more. Sequence at one end of the junction differs from germline and may be a read error. This chain links TRBV5-1 with TRBJ1-1; D gene ambiguous. There are 13 residues in the CDR3. Germline CDR1 reads SGHRS; CDR2 reads YFSETQ. The CDR3 loop is CASSPRRNTEAFF. The CDR3 DNA reads as TGTGCCAGCAGTCCAAGACGGAACACTGAAGCTTTCTTT.

This clonotype came up many times. The CDR3 coding sequence is TGTGCCAGCAGCCTCTCCTTGGACAATGAGCAGTTCTTC. This sequence encodes CASSLSLDNEQFF. The chain carries TRBV11-2 and TRBJ2-1; D not certain. The ends were cut back, 5 bases at V and 5 bases at J, with 10 bases in the middle. In germline, CDR1 is SGHAT, CDR2 FQNNGV. CDR3 length: 13 residues.

This clonotype was seen at least ten times. The CDR3 DNA follows: TGTGCCAGCAGTTCCGGACTAGCGGGAGGAACCTCCTACGAGCAGTACTTC. Its protein product is CASSSGLAGGTSYEQYF. The chain has TRBV28 and TRBJ2-7; TRBD2 matches at 14 bases. This CDR3 comprises 17 residues. Germline values: CDR1 MDHEN, CDR2 SYDVKM. Trimming at V came to 4 bases and at J to 0 bases, leaving 5 bases not matched to a gene.

This clonotype has a count of ten or more. The chain couples TRBV19 to TRBJ2-5, with 9 nucleotides matching TRBD1. CDR1 LNHDA and CDR2 SQIVND come from the germline V gene (reference sequence). The V and J ends lost 5 bases and 5 bases, in that order; junction bases with no gene match: 9. CDR3 size: 15 residues. The CDR3 is CASSATTTGGETQYF. DNA for the CDR3: TGTGCCAGTAGTGCCACCACGACAGGGGGTGAGACCCAGTACTTC.